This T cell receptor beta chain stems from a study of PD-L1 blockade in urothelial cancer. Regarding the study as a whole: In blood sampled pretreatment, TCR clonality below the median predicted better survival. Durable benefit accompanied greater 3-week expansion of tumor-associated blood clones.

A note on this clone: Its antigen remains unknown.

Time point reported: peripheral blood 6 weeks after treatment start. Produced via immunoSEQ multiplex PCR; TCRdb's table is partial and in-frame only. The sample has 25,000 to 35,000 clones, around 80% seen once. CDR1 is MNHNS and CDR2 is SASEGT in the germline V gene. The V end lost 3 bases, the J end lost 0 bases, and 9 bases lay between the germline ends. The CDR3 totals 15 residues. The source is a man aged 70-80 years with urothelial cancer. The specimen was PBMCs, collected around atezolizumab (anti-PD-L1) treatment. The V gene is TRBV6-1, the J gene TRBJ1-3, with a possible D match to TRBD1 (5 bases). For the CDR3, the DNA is TGTGCCAGCAGTGAGGACACCTTCTCTGGAAACACCATATATTTT. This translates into CASSEDTFSGNTIYF.